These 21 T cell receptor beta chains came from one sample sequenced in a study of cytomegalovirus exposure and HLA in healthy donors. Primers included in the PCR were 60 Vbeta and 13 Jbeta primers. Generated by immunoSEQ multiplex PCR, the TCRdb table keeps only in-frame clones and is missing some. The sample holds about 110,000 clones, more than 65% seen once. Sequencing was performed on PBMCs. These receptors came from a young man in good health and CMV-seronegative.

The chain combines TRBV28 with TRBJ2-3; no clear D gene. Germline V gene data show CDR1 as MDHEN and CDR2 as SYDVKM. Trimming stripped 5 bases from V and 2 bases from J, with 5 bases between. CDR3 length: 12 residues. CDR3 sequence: CASSKYTDTQYF. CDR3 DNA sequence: TGTGCCAGCAGTAAATACACAGATACGCAGTATTTT.

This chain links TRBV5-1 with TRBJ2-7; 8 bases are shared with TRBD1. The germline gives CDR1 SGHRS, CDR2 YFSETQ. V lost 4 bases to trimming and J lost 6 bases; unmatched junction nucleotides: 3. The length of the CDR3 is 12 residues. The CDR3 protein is CASSIGQGEQYF. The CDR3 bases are TGCGCCAGCAGCATCGGACAGGGCGAGCAGTACTTC.

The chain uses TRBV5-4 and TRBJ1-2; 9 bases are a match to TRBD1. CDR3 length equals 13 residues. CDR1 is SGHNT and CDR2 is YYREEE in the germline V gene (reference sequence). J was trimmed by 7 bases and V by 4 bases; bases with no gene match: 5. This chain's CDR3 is CASSRQGGGGYTF. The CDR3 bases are TGTGCCAGCAGCCGACAGGGGGGGGGTGGCTACACCTTC.

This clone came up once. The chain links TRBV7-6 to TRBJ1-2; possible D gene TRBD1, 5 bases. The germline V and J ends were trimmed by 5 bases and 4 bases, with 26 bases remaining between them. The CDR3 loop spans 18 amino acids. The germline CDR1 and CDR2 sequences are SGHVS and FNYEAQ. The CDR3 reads CASSPEGIGGRGSYGYTF. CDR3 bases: TGTGCCAGCAGCCCAGAGGGCATTGGAGGACGGGGGTCCTATGGCTACACCTTC.

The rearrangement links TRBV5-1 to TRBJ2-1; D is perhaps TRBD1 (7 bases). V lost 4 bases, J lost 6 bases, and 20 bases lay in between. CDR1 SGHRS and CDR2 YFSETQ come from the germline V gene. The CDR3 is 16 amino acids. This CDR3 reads CASSPTTGVAVNEQFF. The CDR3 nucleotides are TGCGCCAGCAGCCCAACTACAGGGGTAGCGGTCAATGAGCAGTTCTTC.

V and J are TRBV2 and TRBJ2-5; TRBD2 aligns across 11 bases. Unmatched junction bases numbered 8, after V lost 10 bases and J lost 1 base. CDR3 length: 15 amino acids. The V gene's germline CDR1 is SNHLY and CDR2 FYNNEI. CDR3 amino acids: CATIPGTSGQETQYF. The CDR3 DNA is TGTGCCACCATCCCCGGGACTAGCGGCCAAGAGACCCAGTACTTC.

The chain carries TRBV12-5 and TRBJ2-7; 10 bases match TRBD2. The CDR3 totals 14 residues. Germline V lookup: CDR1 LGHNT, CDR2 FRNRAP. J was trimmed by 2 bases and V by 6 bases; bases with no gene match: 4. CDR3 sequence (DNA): TGTGCTAGTGGGGTAGCGGGGGGAACCTACGAGCAGTACTTC. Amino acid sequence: CASGVAGGTYEQYF.

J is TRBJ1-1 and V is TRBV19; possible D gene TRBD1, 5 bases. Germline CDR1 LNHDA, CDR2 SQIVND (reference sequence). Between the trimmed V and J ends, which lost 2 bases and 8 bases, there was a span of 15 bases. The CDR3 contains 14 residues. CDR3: CASSIKAGESEAFF. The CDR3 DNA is TGTGCCAGTAGTATAAAAGCGGGGGAATCAGAAGCTTTCTTT.

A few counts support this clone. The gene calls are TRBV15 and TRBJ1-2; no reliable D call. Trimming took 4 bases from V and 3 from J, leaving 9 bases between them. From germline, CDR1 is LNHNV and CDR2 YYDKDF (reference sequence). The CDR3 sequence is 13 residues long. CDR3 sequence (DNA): TGTGCCACCAGCATGGGTCGGGACTATGGCTACACCTTC. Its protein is CATSMGRDYGYTF.

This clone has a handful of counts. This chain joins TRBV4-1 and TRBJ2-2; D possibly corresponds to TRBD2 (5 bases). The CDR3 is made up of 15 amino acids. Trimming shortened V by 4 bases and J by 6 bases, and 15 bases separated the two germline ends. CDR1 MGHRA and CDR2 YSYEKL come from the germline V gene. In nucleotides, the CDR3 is TGCGCCAGCAGCCTGCCTCGGAGCGGAGCCGGGGAGCTGTTTTTT. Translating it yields CASSLPRSGAGELFF.

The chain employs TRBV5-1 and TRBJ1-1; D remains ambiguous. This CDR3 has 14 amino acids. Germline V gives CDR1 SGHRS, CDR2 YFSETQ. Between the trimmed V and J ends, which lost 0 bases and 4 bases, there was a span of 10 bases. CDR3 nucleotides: TGCGCCAGCAGCTTGGAGTCGAGAGGCACTGAAGCTTTCTTT. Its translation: CASSLESRGTEAFF.

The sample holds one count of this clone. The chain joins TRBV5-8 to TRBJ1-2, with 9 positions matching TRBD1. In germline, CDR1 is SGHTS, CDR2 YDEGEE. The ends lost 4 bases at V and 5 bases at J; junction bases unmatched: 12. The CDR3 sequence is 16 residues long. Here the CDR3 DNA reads TGTGCCAGCAGCCCCCGAAGGGGACAGGGTTCTTATGGCTACACCTTC. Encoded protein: CASSPRRGQGSYGYTF.

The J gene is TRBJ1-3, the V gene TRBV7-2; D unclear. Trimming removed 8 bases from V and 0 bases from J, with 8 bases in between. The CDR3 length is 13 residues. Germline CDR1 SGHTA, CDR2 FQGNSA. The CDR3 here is CASGQFSGNTIYF. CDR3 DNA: TGTGCCAGCGGGCAGTTCTCTGGAAACACCATATATTTT.

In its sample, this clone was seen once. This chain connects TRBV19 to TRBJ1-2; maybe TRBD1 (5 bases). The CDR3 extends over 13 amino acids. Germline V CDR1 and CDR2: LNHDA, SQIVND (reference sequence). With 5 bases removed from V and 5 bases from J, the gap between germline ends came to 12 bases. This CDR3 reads CASSWGEGYGYTF. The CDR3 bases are TGTGCCAGTAGTTGGGGGGAAGGGTATGGCTACACCTTC.

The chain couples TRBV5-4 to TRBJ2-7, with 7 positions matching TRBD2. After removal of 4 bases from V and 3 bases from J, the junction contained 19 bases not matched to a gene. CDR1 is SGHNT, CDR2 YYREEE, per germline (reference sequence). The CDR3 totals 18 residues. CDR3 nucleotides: TGTGCCAGCAGCCGGGAGGCTGTCAGGGTGAGGAGAGACTACGAGCAGTACTTC. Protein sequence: CASSREAVRVRRDYEQYF.

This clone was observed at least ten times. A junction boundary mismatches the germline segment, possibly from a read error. The CDR3 DNA is TGCGCCAGCGGTCCGACGGGGAGACTGCGCTTC. It is translated as CASGPTGRLRF. The V call is TRBV4-1, the J call TRBJ2-7; the D gene is possibly TRBD2 (5 bases). Germline V gives CDR1 MGHRA, CDR2 YSYEKL. The CDR3 is 11 amino acids.

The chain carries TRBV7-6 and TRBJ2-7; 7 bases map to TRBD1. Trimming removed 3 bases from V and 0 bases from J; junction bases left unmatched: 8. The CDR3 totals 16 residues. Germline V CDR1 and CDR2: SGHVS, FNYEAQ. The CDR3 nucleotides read TGTGCCAGCAGCTTGTCAACAGGGGACGCCTCCTACGAGCAGTACTTC. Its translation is CASSLSTGDASYEQYF.

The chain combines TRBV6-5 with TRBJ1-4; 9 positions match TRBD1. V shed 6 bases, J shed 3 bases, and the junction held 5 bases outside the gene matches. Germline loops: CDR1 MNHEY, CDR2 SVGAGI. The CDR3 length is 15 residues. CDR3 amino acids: CASRPQGAANEKLFF. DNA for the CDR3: TGTGCCAGCAGGCCACAGGGGGCGGCTAATGAAAAACTGTTTTTT.

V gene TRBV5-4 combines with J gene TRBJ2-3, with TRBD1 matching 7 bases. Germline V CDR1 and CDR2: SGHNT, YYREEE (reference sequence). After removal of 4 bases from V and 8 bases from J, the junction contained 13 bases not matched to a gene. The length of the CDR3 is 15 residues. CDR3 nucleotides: TGTGCCAGCAGCGTTTACAGGGGCGAGGGCAGTACGCAGTATTTT. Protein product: CASSVYRGEGSTQYF.

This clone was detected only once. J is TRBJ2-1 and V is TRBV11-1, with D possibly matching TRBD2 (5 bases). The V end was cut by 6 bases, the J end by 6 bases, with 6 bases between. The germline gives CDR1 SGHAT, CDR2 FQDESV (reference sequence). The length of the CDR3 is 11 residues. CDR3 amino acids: CASRRGNEQFF. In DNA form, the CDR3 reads TGTGCCAGCAGACGGGGCAATGAGCAGTTCTTC.

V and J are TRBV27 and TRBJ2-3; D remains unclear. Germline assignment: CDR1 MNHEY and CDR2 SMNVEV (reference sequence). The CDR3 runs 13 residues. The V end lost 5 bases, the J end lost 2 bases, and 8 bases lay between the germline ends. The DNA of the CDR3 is TGTGCCAGCAGTATAAGAGTCACAGATACGCAGTATTTT. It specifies CASSIRVTDTQYF.